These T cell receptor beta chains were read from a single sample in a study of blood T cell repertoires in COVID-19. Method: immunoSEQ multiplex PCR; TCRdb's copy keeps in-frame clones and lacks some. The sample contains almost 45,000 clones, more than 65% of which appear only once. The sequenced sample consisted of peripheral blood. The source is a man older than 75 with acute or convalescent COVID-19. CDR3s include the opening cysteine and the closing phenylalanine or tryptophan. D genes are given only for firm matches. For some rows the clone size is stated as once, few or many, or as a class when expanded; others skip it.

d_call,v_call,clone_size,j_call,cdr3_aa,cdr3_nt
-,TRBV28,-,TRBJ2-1,CASKTSRYQVSYNEQFF,TGTGCCAGCAAAACGTCCCGATATCAGGTATCCTACAATGAGCAGTTCTTC
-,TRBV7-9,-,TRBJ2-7,CASSLALVVIGQTYEQYF,TGTGCCAGCAGCTTAGCGCTTGTTGTAATTGGACAGACCTACGAGCAGTACTTC
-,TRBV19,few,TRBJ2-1,CASSRTDINEQFF,TGTGCCAGCAGCCGGACAGATATCAATGAGCAGTTCTTC
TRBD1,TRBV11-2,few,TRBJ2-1,CASSSSGGSRNEQFF,TGTGCCAGCAGCTCCTCAGGGGGCTCTAGGAATGAGCAGTTCTTC
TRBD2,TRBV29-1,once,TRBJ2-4,CSVRTSVAKNIQYF,TGCAGCGTACGGACTAGCGTGGCCAAAAACATTCAGTACTTC
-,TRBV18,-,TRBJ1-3,CASSLSLSSGNTIYF,TGTGCCAGCTCACTCTCACTGAGCTCTGGAAACACCATATATTTT
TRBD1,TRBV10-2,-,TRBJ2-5,CASSEDMTGGRETQYF,TGCGCCAGCAGTGAGGACATGACAGGGGGGCGGGAGACCCAGTACTTC
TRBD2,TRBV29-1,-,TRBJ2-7,CSPRGLAETRSYEQYF,TGCAGCCCAAGGGGACTAGCGGAGACCCGCTCCTATGAGCAGTACTTC
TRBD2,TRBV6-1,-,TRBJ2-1,CASSEVSGSSYNEQFF,TGTGCCAGCAGTGAAGTAAGCGGGAGCTCCTACAATGAGCAGTTCTTC
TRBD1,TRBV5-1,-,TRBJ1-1,CASSSSRDRGNTEAFF,TGCGCCAGCAGCTCCTCCCGGGACAGGGGAAACACTGAAGCTTTCTTT
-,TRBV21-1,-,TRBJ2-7,CASRLPGGARGRYEQYF,TGTGCCAGCCGCCTCCCGGGGGGGGCGCGGGGCCGGTACGAGCAGTACTTC
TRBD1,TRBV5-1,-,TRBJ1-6,CASSKDIGQGESPLHF,TGCGCCAGCAGCAAGGATATTGGACAGGGGGAATCACCCCTCCACTTT
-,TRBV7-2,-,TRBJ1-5,CASSLEAGLAQPQHF,TGTGCCAGCAGCTTAGAGGCAGGGCTGGCTCAGCCCCAGCATTTT
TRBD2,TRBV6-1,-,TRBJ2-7,CASSEYSGISYEQYF,TGTGCCAGCAGTGAGTATAGCGGGATCTCCTACGAGCAGTACTTC
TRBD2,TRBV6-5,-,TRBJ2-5,CASRTSGRGETQYF,TGTGCCAGCAGGACTAGCGGGAGAGGGGAGACCCAGTACTTC
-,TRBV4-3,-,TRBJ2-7,CASSPGPGTSYEQYF,TGCGCCAGCAGCCCCGGGCCGGGAACCTCCTACGAGCAGTACTTC
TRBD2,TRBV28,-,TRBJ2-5,CASSLFGLAGVYGETQYF,TGTGCCAGCAGTTTATTTGGACTAGCGGGAGTCTACGGGGAGACCCAGTACTTC
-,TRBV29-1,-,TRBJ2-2,CSAGDLPGELFF,TGCAGCGCCGGAGATTTGCCGGGGGAGCTGTTTTTT
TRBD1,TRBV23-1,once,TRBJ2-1,CASSQSPGQGWYEQFF,TGCGCCAGCAGTCAATCTCCCGGACAGGGTTGGTATGAGCAGTTCTTC
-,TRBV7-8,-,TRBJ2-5,CASSLAGLLYETQYF,TGTGCCAGCAGCTTAGCTGGGCTGCTTTACGAGACCCAGTACTTC
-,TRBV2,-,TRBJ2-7,CASRKPVTYEQYF,TGTGCCAGCAGAAAACCCGTCACATACGAGCAGTACTTC
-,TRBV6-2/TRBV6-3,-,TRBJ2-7,CASSYELAIGEQYF,TGTGCCAGCAGTTACGAGCTAGCGATTGGAGAGCAGTACTTC
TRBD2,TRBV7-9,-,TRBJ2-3,CASSFGLAGGGDTQYF,TGTGCCAGCAGCTTCGGTCTAGCGGGAGGAGGAGATACGCAGTATTTT
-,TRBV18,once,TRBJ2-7,CASSPPVSYEQYF,TGTGCCAGCTCACCACCGGTCAGCTACGAGCAGTACTTC
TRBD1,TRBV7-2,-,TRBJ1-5,CASSLDGQTGWAQHF,TGTGCCAGCAGCTTAGACGGGCAGACAGGGTGGGCCCAGCATTTT
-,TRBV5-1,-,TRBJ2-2,CASSLVSGGPGELFF,TGCGCCAGCAGCCTGGTTTCTGGTGGGCCCGGGGAGCTGTTTTTT
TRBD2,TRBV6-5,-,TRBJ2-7,CAPGGGFLSSYEQYF,TGTGCCCCCGGGGGGGGGTTCCTGAGCTCCTACGAGCAGTACTTC
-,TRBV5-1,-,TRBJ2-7,CASSVFGSSYEQYF,TGCGCCAGCAGCGTGTTCGGGAGCTCCTACGAGCAGTACTTC
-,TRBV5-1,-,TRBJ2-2,CASSSQEARNTGELFF,TGCGCCAGCAGCTCGCAGGAGGCCAGGAACACCGGGGAGCTGTTTTTT
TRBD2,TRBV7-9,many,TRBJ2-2,CASSPWRLAGLNTGELFF,TGTGCCAGCAGCCCCTGGCGACTAGCGGGACTGAACACCGGGGAGCTGTTTTTT
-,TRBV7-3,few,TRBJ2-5,CASSLTGAQETQYF,TGTGCCAGCAGCTTAACAGGGGCCCAAGAGACCCAGTACTTC
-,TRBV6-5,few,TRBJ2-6,CASRGGGTGANVLTF,TGTGCCAGCAGGGGTGGGGGCACTGGGGCCAACGTCCTGACTTTC
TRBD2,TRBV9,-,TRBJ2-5,CASSVEPSGQETQYF,TGTGCCAGCAGCGTAGAGCCTAGCGGGCAAGAGACCCAGTACTTC
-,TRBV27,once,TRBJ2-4,CASTEDIQYF,TGTGCCAGCACGGAGGACATTCAGTACTTC
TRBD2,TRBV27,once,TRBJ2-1,CASRLNGLATTYSSYNEQFF,TGTGCCAGCAGGTTAAATGGACTAGCGACTACTTACAGCTCCTACAATGAGCAGTTCTTC
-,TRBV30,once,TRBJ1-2,CAWSRGNYGYTF,TGTGCCTGGAGTCGAGGGAACTATGGCTACACCTTC
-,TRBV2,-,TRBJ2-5,CASSSRRGGGETQYF,TGTGCCAGCAGTTCCCGGCGGGGAGGTGGGGAGACCCAGTACTTC
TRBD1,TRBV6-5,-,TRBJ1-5,CASRTGVGQPQHF,TGTGCCAGCAGGACAGGGGTCGGACAGCCCCAGCATTTT
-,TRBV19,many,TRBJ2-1,CASSIMASSAYNEQFF,TGTGCCAGTAGTATAATGGCGTCTAGTGCCTACAATGAGCAGTTCTTC
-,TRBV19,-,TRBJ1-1,CASSIPSAGSNTEAFF,TGTGCCAGTAGTATTCCCTCCGCAGGCTCGAACACTGAAGCTTTCTTT
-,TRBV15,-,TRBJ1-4,CATSRGSGARGEKLFF,TGTGCCACCAGCAGAGGTAGTGGGGCACGAGGTGAAAAACTGTTTTTT
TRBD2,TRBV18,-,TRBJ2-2,CASKRERDTGELFF,TGTGCCAGTAAGCGGGAGAGGGACACCGGGGAGCTGTTTTTT